This TCR beta chain was retrieved from a study of cytomegalovirus exposure and HLA in healthy donors. Measured with immunoSEQ multiplex PCR; TCRdb has only the in-frame clones, and not every one. The repertoire holds about 330,000 clones, with 87% as singletons. This CDR3 has 13 amino acids. Trimming stripped 6 bases from V and 8 bases from J, with 17 bases between. CDR1 and CDR2 from the germline V gene are SGDLS and YYNGEE. Sequences were obtained from PBMCs. This TCR derives from a woman under 40 in good health and CMV-seropositive. The chain uses TRBV9 and TRBJ1-1, with D unclear. CDR3 coding DNA: TGTGCCAGCACCTCAAACGAGGGAACAGAAGCTTTCTTT. Translated, it gives CASTSNEGTEAFF.